The source of this TCR beta chain is a study of T cell responses to AZD1222 COVID-19 vaccine. The table came from immunoSEQ multiplex PCR; TCRdb's copy has only in-frame clones and leaves some out. Of approximately 28,000 clones listed, more than 75% are singletons. Study findings and constraints: Spike was spanned by vaccine-associated CD4 TCRs, which were dominant at 160-218 and 743-854. Increases in Spike-specific TCR breadth and depth were seen after two AZD1222 doses. Donors skewed white British and female; clonal diversity was possibly underestimated.

About this clone: Its antigen is still unknown.

This CDR3 contains 14 residues. V lost 0 bases, J lost 2 bases, and 7 bases lay in between. The germline V gene encodes CDR1 LGHDT and CDR2 YNNKEL (reference sequence). V usage is TRBV3-1 (or the pseudogene TRBV3-2) and J usage is TRBJ1-1; possibly TRBD1 for D (6 bases). Sequenced here: peripheral blood, sampled 28 days after the second AZD1222 dose. This TCR came from an adult who received the AZD1222 COVID-19 vaccine. The CDR3 sequence is CASSQDRGNTEAFF. In DNA form, the CDR3 reads TGTGCCAGCAGCCAAGACAGGGGAAACACTGAAGCTTTCTTT.